This T cell receptor beta chain was identified during a study of T cells expressing NK-cell markers. Study in general: Researchers got TCR beta repertoires out of sorted CD3+CD56+NKG2C+, CD3+CD56+NKG2C- and CD3+CD56-NKG2C+ T cells. Just one sequenced donor of eight was HCMV-seronegative, while seven were seropositive.

The CDR3 sequence is 15 residues long. The germline V gene encodes CDR1 MNHNY and CDR2 SVGAGI (reference sequence). In the case of this clonotype: Its antigen is not known.

Following a re-call of the 5' RACE reads, TCRdb has one entry per CDR3 protein and lacks DNA. This repertoire comprises about 390,000 distinct CDR3 sequences; its ten largest clones make up over 8.5%. Overall study findings and caveats: Each of roughly 6 donors carried dominant NKG2C+ clonotypes accounting for roughly 1.0-7.0% of CD8+ T cells. For several donors, these clonotypes were likewise the leading ones in the CD3+CD56-NKG2C+ fraction.

V usage is TRBV6-6 and J usage is TRBJ1-1; the D call from TCRdb, TRBD1, cannot be confirmed without DNA. This clonotype was sampled from a woman between 50 and 59 years old in good health. Sequencing was performed on blood T cells: a sorted CD56 or NKG2C T cell subset, CD4+ or CD8+ T cells, or bulk PBMC T cells (not recorded which). CDR3 region: CASPRRQGLNTEAFF.